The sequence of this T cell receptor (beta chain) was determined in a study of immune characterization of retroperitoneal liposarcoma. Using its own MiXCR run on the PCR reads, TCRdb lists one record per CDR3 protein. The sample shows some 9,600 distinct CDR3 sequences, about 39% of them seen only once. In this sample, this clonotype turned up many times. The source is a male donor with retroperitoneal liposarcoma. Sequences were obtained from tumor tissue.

CDR3 sequence reads: CASSFGTALLLRQYF. CDR3 nucleotides: TGTGCCAGCAGTTTTGGGACAGCCCTTCTCCTTAGGCAGTACTTC. The V and J genes are TRBV11-1 and TRBJ2-1; TRBD1 agrees at 7 bases. The end of the DNA aligns better with TRBJ2-7, so the J call may be wrong. The CDR3 extends over 15 amino acids. The germline V gene has CDR1 SGHAT and CDR2 FQDESV (reference sequence).